This TCR beta chain was sequenced during a study of blood T cell repertoires in COVID-19. Across the whole study: Sources were T cells, B-cell-depleted T cells, or PBMCs; the material itself was cDNA or gDNA.

The V gene lost 2 bases and the J gene lost 9 bases, with 8 bases spanning the gap. This CDR3 is built from 13 residues. In the original analysis: Using reference gene primer amplification, nucleated cell counts were estimated. Here immunoSEQ multiplex PCR was the method, and the copy in TCRdb shows in-frame clones only, minus some. V and J calls and clone size are as listed in that table; D and trimming were resolved from the DNA. In the table there are under 300,000 clones, 83% of which are singletons. This receptor was identified in a woman aged 45 to 65 who had recovered from COVID-19. V gene TRBV12-3 or TRBV12-4 combines with J gene TRBJ1-6; a possible D gene is TRBD1 (6 bases). The source material was peripheral blood. The DNA for the CDR3 is TGTGCCAGCAGTTTACAGGGGAGTTCACCCCTCCACTTT. Protein product: CASSLQGSSPLHF.